This T cell receptor beta chain is drawn from a study of blood T cell repertoires in COVID-19 (dated by TCRdb to the early 2020s). About the full investigation: Samples from collaborators originated in the United States, Italy and Spain and spanned both the acute and convalescent phases of COVID-19. A de-identified subject ID, COVID-19 status, age in years and sex were almost always included in the sample metadata. HLA class I and class II types, where available, came from metadata supplied by the sample provider rather than from assay-based typing. The repertoires were released in a freely available public database meant as a resource for research on the immune response to SARS-CoV-2. The material from the prospective study consisted of cDNA or gDNA derived from T cells, B-cell-depleted T cells, or PBMCs. The dataset comprised deeply sampled blood TCRbeta repertoires from subjects exposed to, actively infected with, or recovered from COVID-19. The samples were drawn from the first 160 participants of the ongoing ImmuneRACE study and from some 1,300 subjects provided by 6 global collaborators. Overall study outcomes, separate from this receptor: Clinical and demographic metadata were provided uncurated, with the amount varying by source and participant.

The collaborating institutions used their own protocols to collect whole blood in K2EDTA tubes. For TCRbeta analysis, collaborators shipped samples in one of three forms: frozen whole blood, isolated PBMCs, or DNA extracted from either of those sample types. TCRbeta CDR3 regions were amplified from genomic DNA using the immunoSEQ Assay, a bias-controlled multiplex PCR. As for the original processing: Nucleated cell counts per sample were estimated from amplification of reference gene primers within the assay. Sequence reads were collapsed and filtered to measure the absolute abundance of every unique TCRbeta CDR3 rearrangement. For each sample, productive Simpson clonality was calculated by taking the square root of Simpson's diversity index across productive rearrangements. The immuneACCESS repertoire file appears here via TCRdb, limited to in-frame rearrangements. These files lack a portion of the clones; in checked studies, under half of the deficit traces to unresolved V genes, and the cause of the others is not known. V and J calls and clone size are given by that table; D and trimming were obtained from the DNA. In this sample the table shows 50,000 or so clones, 80% to 90% of which occur a single time. Over 10% of the sample is in the top ten clones.

V ends up 2 bases short and J 8 bases short, with an unmatched junction base count of 13. The CDR3 starts with the cysteine, ends with the phenylalanine, and has 16 residues. CDR3 DNA is the only sequence kept; it has 48 bases, read in frame from the first base. Via the germline V gene, CDR1 is SQVTM and CDR2 ANQGSEA. Regarding this clone: No antigen is known for it. No base-level quality is on record; no much larger clone is a single base apart.

The sequence links TRBV29-1 to TRBJ1-2, and 11 junction bases match TRBD1. Sequenced sample: peripheral blood. The clonotype comes from an elderly man with acute or convalescent COVID-19. For the CDR3, the sequence is CSVERVSGQGAGGYTF. Here is the DNA: TGCAGCGTTGAAAGGGTCTCCGGACAGGGGGCCGGGGGCTACACCTTC.